The entry that follows covers one T cell receptor (beta chain) sequence. This specimen comes from a study of blood T cells in healthy people across ages. It was with a sample-barcoded 5' primer and a J-beta primer mix that a second PCR of roughly 6 to 11 cycles was run. TCRdb called the 5' RACE reads again in MiXCR, with one record for every CDR3 protein. Of fewer than 600,000 distinct CDR3 sequences listed, about 28% are singletons. These records were also assigned to another study, of T cells of mothers and their children.

The material sequenced was blood. The clonotype was recovered from a boy aged 2 to 10 in good health.

CDR3 sequence (DNA): TGTGCCAGCAGTGAAGTGGGACAGGGGGCATTCTACGAGCAGTACTTC. Its translation is CASSEVGQGAFYEQYF. The chain carries TRBV2 and TRBJ2-7; TRBD1 matches 12 bases. Germline V lookup: CDR1 SNHLY, CDR2 FYNNEI. With 1 base clipped from V and 3 bases from J, the junction kept 4 bases outside the gene matches. The CDR3 is 16 amino acids. The complete variable domain, with remaining parts taken from reference TRBV2 and TRBJ2-7, reads EPEVTQTPSHQVTQMGQEVILRCVPISNHLYFYWYRQILGQKVEFLVSFYNNEISEKSEIFDDQFSVERPDGSNFTLKIRSTKLEDSAMYFCASSEVGQGAFYEQYFGPGTRLTVT.